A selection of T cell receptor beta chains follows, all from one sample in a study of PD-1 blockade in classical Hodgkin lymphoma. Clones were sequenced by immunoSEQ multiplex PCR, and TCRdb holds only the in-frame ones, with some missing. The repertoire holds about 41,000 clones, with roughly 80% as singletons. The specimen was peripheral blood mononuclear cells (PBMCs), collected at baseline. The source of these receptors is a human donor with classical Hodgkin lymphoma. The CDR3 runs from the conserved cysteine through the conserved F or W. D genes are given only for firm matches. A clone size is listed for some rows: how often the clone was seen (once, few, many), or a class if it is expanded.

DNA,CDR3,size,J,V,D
TGTGCCAGCAGCTCCTCAATGGGGAGCAATCAGCCCCAGCATTTT,CASSSSMGSNQPQHF,.,TRBJ1-5,TRBV7-9,.
TGTGCCATCAGCAGGACTAGCCAAGAGACCCAGTACTTC,CAISRTSQETQYF,.,TRBJ2-5,TRBV10-3,TRBD2
TGTGCTGCTCTCCCGGGACAGGGGGCTCCGAGCTCTGGAAACACCATATATTTT,CAALPGQGAPSSGNTIYF,.,TRBJ1-3,TRBV10-3,TRBD1
TGTGCCAGCAGTATCCCCCAAGGGACTGAAGCTTTCTTT,CASSIPQGTEAFF,few,TRBJ1-1,TRBV25-1,.
TGTGCCAGCAGCTTAGGGACAGATAACACTGAAGCTTTCTTT,CASSLGTDNTEAFF,.,TRBJ1-1,TRBV7-9,.
TGTGCCACCAGGGACACCCATTTAGTATACGAGCAGTACTTC,CATRDTHLVYEQYF,.,TRBJ2-7,TRBV6-5,.
TGCGCCAGCAGCTTGGCAGGGGGGATGAACACTGAAGCTTTCTTT,CASSLAGGMNTEAFF,.,TRBJ1-1,TRBV5-1,TRBD1
TGTGCCAGCAGTTCCCTTGGGGGGCCCCTGAACACTGAAGCTTTCTTT,CASSSLGGPLNTEAFF,.,TRBJ1-1,TRBV6-5,.
TGCAGCGCCACCGGGATCCTTTACGAGCAGTACTTC,CSATGILYEQYF,.,TRBJ2-7,TRBV29-1,.
TGTGCCAGTAGTATCCGCGGGACAGGGTCGTATGGCTACACCTTC,CASSIRGTGSYGYTF,.,TRBJ1-2,TRBV19,TRBD1
TGTGCCAGCAGTTACTCCCCAGGACGGACCTATGGCTACACCTTC,CASSYSPGRTYGYTF,once,TRBJ1-2,TRBV6-5,.
TGTGCCAGCAGTTGGGACCGTAGCAATCAGCCCCAGCATTTT,CASSWDRSNQPQHF,.,TRBJ1-5,TRBV5-5,.
TGTGCCAGCAGTCACAGAGGCTCGGGCACTGAAGCTTTCTTT,CASSHRGSGTEAFF,.,TRBJ1-1,TRBV28,.
TGTGCCAGCTCCCGGGACCTCACAGATACGCAGTATTTT,CASSRDLTDTQYF,few,TRBJ2-3,TRBV18,.
TGTGCCAGCTCACCACTAAGGCGGCTAAGCACAGATACGCAGTATTTT,CASSPLRRLSTDTQYF,.,TRBJ2-3,TRBV18,.
TGTGCCAGCACTATGGGGCAGGGGGCGCCCCGGGCCGAGCAGTACTTC,CASTMGQGAPRAEQYF,.,TRBJ2-7,TRBV28,TRBD1
TGTGCCAGCAGTCACGCGACGGTTGCAACTAATGAAAAACTGTTTTTT,CASSHATVATNEKLFF,few,TRBJ1-4,TRBV28,.
TGTGCTAGCAGCCGACTAGCGGGGCACAATGAGCAGTTCTTC,CASSRLAGHNEQFF,.,TRBJ2-1,TRBV7-7,TRBD2
TGTGCCAGTAGTATCCGCCCTCAGGAGAACTATGGCTACACCTTC,CASSIRPQENYGYTF,.,TRBJ1-2,TRBV19,.
TGTGCCAGTACCCCGAGGCGGGGGGAGGACAATCAGCCCCAGCATTTT,CASTPRRGEDNQPQHF,.,TRBJ1-5,TRBV19,.
TGTGCCAGCAGTCCCGGACTAGCGGGAGAATTGGGGGAGCTGTTTTTT,CASSPGLAGELGELFF,.,TRBJ2-2,TRBV28,TRBD2
TGTGCCAGCAGTCCCCGGACAGGGCTCTATTTGGCAAGCAATCAGCCCCAGCATTTT,CASSPRTGLYLASNQPQHF,.,TRBJ1-5,TRBV27,TRBD1
TGTGCCAGTAGAGGTCAAGTCTACGAGCAGTACTTC,CASRGQVYEQYF,.,TRBJ2-7,TRBV19,.
TGTGCCAGCAGCATTTTCAGGGGCGATGGAAACACCATATATTTT,CASSIFRGDGNTIYF,medium-sized,TRBJ1-3,TRBV7-9,.
TGTGCCAGCAGCTTATTGTCCGTCCTGACTTTC,CASSLLSVLTF,.,TRBJ2-6,TRBV7-2,.
TGTGCCAGCAGCTTAGACCTACTAACTACCTACGAGCAGTACTTC,CASSLDLLTTYEQYF,.,TRBJ2-7,TRBV7-8,.
TGTGCCAGCAGCATCACCCCCGGCCACTATGGCTACACCTTC,CASSITPGHYGYTF,.,TRBJ1-2,TRBV28,.
TGTGCCAGCAGTTATAGCATAAATCAGCCCCAGCATTTT,CASSYSINQPQHF,.,TRBJ1-5,TRBV6-5,.
TGTGCCAGCAGTTTGCTAGGGCTGACAACAGATACGCAGTATTTT,CASSLLGLTTDTQYF,.,TRBJ2-3,TRBV28,.
TGTGCCAGCAGCTTAAATCAGGGACTCCCCTTTGATGAGCAGTTCTTC,CASSLNQGLPFDEQFF,.,TRBJ2-1,TRBV7-3,.
TGTGCCACCTCGGGGCCCAATCAGCCCCAGCATTTT,CATSGPNQPQHF,.,TRBJ1-5,TRBV18,.
TGTGCCAGCAGCGCAACGACCCAGCACACCGGGGAGCTGTTTTTT,CASSATTQHTGELFF,.,TRBJ2-2,TRBV7-2,.
TGTGCCAGTAGTATCCGCGGTTCTAGCGGGAGCGGCTACGAGCAGTACTTC,CASSIRGSSGSGYEQYF,.,TRBJ2-7,TRBV19,TRBD2
TGTGCCAGCAGTGAATTAGGACAGGGGCGAGGGAGGTCCTACAATGAGCAGTTCTTC,CASSELGQGRGRSYNEQFF,.,TRBJ2-1,TRBV28,TRBD1
TGTGCCAGTAGTTTAGGCCGACCGAACACTGAAGCTTTCTTT,CASSLGRPNTEAFF,.,TRBJ1-1,TRBV19,.
TGCAGTGCTCCCGACAGGACTGAAGCTTTCTTT,CSAPDRTEAFF,few,TRBJ1-1,TRBV20-1,.
TGTGCCAGTAGTATGGGCTATCCGGGATCGGGCGAAGGCTACACCTTC,CASSMGYPGSGEGYTF,.,TRBJ1-2,TRBV19,.
TGCGCCAGCAGCCCGTGGACTAGCGGGAGCACAGATACGCAGTATTTT,CASSPWTSGSTDTQYF,once,TRBJ2-3,TRBV5-1,TRBD2
TGTGCCAGCAGCCTCCGAAATATAAGAGGGGGTAGCTGGATGGAGCAGTACTTC,CASSLRNIRGGSWMEQYF,.,TRBJ2-7,TRBV11-1,.
TGTGCCGGGGGGGCTAGCGAGTCTTACAATGAGCAGTTCTTC,CAGGASESYNEQFF,medium-sized,TRBJ2-1,TRBV10-3,.
TGCAGCGCCCTGACTGGACCCTACGAGCAGTACTTC,CSALTGPYEQYF,few,TRBJ2-7,TRBV29-1,.
TGTGCCAGCAGCACCAGGACGGGACTCAATCAGCCCCAGCATTTT,CASSTRTGLNQPQHF,.,TRBJ1-5,TRBV7-2,.
TGTGCCAGCAGTTGGACGGCGGGGGCCACAGATACGCAGTATTTT,CASSWTAGATDTQYF,.,TRBJ2-3,TRBV2,.
TGTGCCACCAGCAGGACCACAGGGCTGAACACTGAAGCTTTCTTT,CATSRTTGLNTEAFF,.,TRBJ1-1,TRBV15,.
TGTGCCAGCAGTGGGCACCTTAGCAATCAGCCCCAGCATTTT,CASSGHLSNQPQHF,.,TRBJ1-5,TRBV6-1,.
TGCGCCAGCAGCCAACGGGACAGCGGCACAGATACGCAGTATTTT,CASSQRDSGTDTQYF,.,TRBJ2-3,TRBV4-1,TRBD1
TGTGCCAGCAGCTTACGTTCCTCCTACGAGCAGTACTTC,CASSLRSSYEQYF,.,TRBJ2-7,TRBV11-2,.
TGTGCCAGCAGCATAACGCGAGGGATTAACTATGGCTACACCTTC,CASSITRGINYGYTF,.,TRBJ1-2,TRBV27,.
TGTGCCAGCAGTTCCCTTTTAGGACTAGCGGGAGGTGCCTACGAGCAGTACTTC,CASSSLLGLAGGAYEQYF,.,TRBJ2-7,TRBV27,TRBD2
TGTGCCAGCACCCACCGGCCTGACCAGACCCAGTACTTC,CASTHRPDQTQYF,.,TRBJ2-5,TRBV28,.
TGTGCCAGCAGTCCCGAGGGCTCTGGGGCCAACGTCCTGACTTTC,CASSPEGSGANVLTF,.,TRBJ2-6,TRBV27,.
TGTGCCAGCAGTCCACAGACAGGGAACTATGGCTACACCTTC,CASSPQTGNYGYTF,.,TRBJ1-2,TRBV28,TRBD1
TGTGCCAGCAGCCTTTCAGGGGTTGCCACAGATACGCAGTATTTT,CASSLSGVATDTQYF,.,TRBJ2-3,TRBV16,.